A selection of T cell receptor beta chains follows, all from one sample in a study of T cells in Graves' hyperthyroidism and ophthalmopathy. From the multiplex PCR reads, TCRdb called clonotypes with MiXCR, one entry per CDR3 protein. The sample has around 500,000 distinct CDR3 sequences, 11% to 15% seen once. Sequencing was done on a sample of blood. These receptors were taken from a woman aged 40 to 55 with Graves' hyperthyroidism. The CDR3 runs from the conserved cysteine through the conserved F or W. The D gene is left open where the match is weak. Clone size is given for some rows only: seen once, a few or many times, or a class if the clone is expanded.

NA	many	TRBV27	TRBJ2-2	17	CASSLRGTGWSAGELFF	TGTGCCAGCAGTTTACGGGGAACAGGATGGAGCGCCGGGGAGCTGTTTTTT
TRBD2	NA	TRBV12-3/TRBV12-4	TRBJ2-2	17	CASSLAPGTSVTGELFF	TGTGCCAGCAGTTTAGCCCCGGGGACTAGCGTTACCGGGGAGCTGTTTTTT
NA	NA	TRBV6-2/TRBV6-3	TRBJ2-1	15	CASSQGREKSNEQFF	TGTGCCAGCAGCCAGGGCAGGGAGAAATCTAATGAGCAGTTCTTC
TRBD1	NA	TRBV19	TRBJ2-5	16	CASSPQRDRGGETQYF	TGTGCCAGTAGTCCGCAGAGGGACAGGGGAGGGGAGACCCAGTACTTC
TRBD1	few	TRBV7-6	TRBJ2-2	17	CASSFSQGTANTGELFF	TGTGCCAGCAGCTTTTCTCAGGGGACAGCGAACACCGGGGAGCTGTTTTTT
TRBD2	many	TRBV28	TRBJ2-1	15	CASSSSGRADNEQFF	TGTGCCAGCAGTTCTAGCGGGAGGGCCGACAATGAGCAGTTCTTC
TRBD2	NA	TRBV9	TRBJ2-1	17	CASSVVPGTSGLNEQFF	TGTGCCAGCAGCGTAGTCCCCGGGACTAGCGGATTAAATGAGCAGTTCTTC
NA	NA	TRBV27	TRBJ2-6	18	CASSLKPSTQSGANVLTF	TGTGCCAGCAGTTTAAAGCCATCTACTCAGTCTGGGGCCAACGTCCTGACTTTC
NA	many	TRBV12-3/TRBV12-4	TRBJ1-2	14	CASSLNRVGESYTF	TGTGCCAGCAGTTTGAACAGGGTAGGAGAATCTTACACCTTC
NA	NA	TRBV20-1	TRBJ1-2	15	CSARDYATENYGYTF	TGCAGTGCTAGAGATTACGCGACCGAGAACTATGGCTACACCTTC
TRBD2	many	TRBV18	TRBJ2-5	16	CASSPPGLATQETQYF	TGTGCCAGCTCACCACCGGGACTAGCGACACAAGAGACCCAGTACTTC
NA	NA	TRBV14	TRBJ2-1	14	CASNEGSSYNEQFF	TGTGCCAGCAACGAGGGGAGCTCCTACAATGAGCAGTTCTTC
NA	NA	TRBV7-9	TRBJ2-7	13	CASSLLWTDGQYF	TGTGCCAGCAGCTTACTGTGGACGGACGGGCAGTACTTC
NA	NA	TRBV12-3/TRBV12-4	TRBJ2-3	13	CASSFGGRTTQYF	TGTGCCAGCAGTTTCGGGGGCCGGACGACGCAGTATTTT
TRBD1	many	TRBV27	TRBJ2-7	14	CASSLGTGIYEQYF	TGTGCCAGCAGTTTAGGGACAGGGATCTACGAGCAGTACTTC